A single sample is the source of the 17 T cell receptor beta chains below, sequenced in a study of T cells in Graves' hyperthyroidism and ophthalmopathy. TCR beta CDR3 regions were amplified from RNA. The HTBI primer set was used in a first-round RT-PCR of the TCR CDR3. From the multiplex PCR reads, TCRdb called clonotypes with MiXCR, one entry per CDR3 protein. The sample contains roughly 400,000 distinct CDR3 sequences, around 25% of which appear only once. The sample taken for sequencing was blood. The receptors here all came from a man aged 45-65 years with Graves' hyperthyroidism.

This clonotype was recorded only once. The chain is built from TRBV9 and TRBJ2-3; weak D call: TRBD1 (6 bases). V dropped 2 bases and J dropped 2 bases, with 15 bases sitting between them. The germline gives CDR1 SGDLS, CDR2 YYNGEE. The CDR3 length is 16 residues. CDR3 in DNA: TGTGCCAGCAGCGTCTCAAAAGAGGGGGACACAGATACGCAGTATTTT. This codes for CASSVSKEGDTDTQYF.

This clonotype was seen repeatedly, ten times or more. The chain couples TRBV2 to TRBJ2-1, with 13 bases lining up with TRBD2. The CDR3 totals 12 residues. The trim removed 9 bases at V and 10 bases at J, leaving 3 bases unmatched. The germline V gene has CDR1 SNHLY and CDR2 FYNNEI. The CDR3 is CARGTSGIEQFF. For the CDR3, the DNA is TGTGCCAGAGGGACTAGCGGGATCGAGCAGTTCTTC. The full variable domain, in which reference TRBV2 and TRBJ2-1 provide the parts outside the CDR3, is EPEVTQTPSHQVTQMGQEVILRCVPISNHLYFYWYRQILGQKVEFLVSFYNNEISEKSEIFDDQFSVERPDGSNFTLKIRSTKLEDSAMYFCARGTSGIEQFFGPGTRLTVL.

The chain employs TRBV11-3 and TRBJ1-4, with D maybe TRBD1 (6 bases). Germline-derived CDR1 and CDR2 are SGHNT and YENEEA. The CDR3 has 15 residues. Trimming took 4 bases from V and 5 from J, leaving 14 bases between them. The CDR3 loop is CASSSNREPNEKLFF. As DNA, the CDR3 is TGTGCCAGCAGCTCGAACAGGGAACCGAATGAAAAACTGTTTTTT.

The chain couples TRBV12-3 or TRBV12-4 to TRBJ1-5; D is perhaps TRBD1 (6 bases). V was trimmed by 6 bases and J by 0 bases, leaving 21 bases between them. This CDR3 is 18 amino acids long. In DNA form, the CDR3 reads TGTGCCAGCAGCCCCACCCCGGGGGCTTCGTATAGCAATCAGCCCCAGCATTTT. This codes for CASSPTPGASYSNQPQHF.

This clonotype appeared a few times. This chain joins TRBV7-9 and TRBJ2-5; D is undetermined. CDR3 size: 13 residues. V dropped 3 bases and J dropped 5 bases, with 10 bases sitting between them. Germline CDR1 SEHNR, CDR2 FQNEAQ (reference sequence). CDR3 nucleotides: TGTGCCAGCAGCTTTCCACCGGTGGAGACCCAGTACTTC. Translating it yields CASSFPPVETQYF.

The sample holds many counts of this clonotype. J is TRBJ2-3 and V is TRBV20-1; the match to TRBD2 covers 10 bases. This CDR3 contains 15 residues. V lost 8 bases to trimming and J lost 0 bases; unmatched junction nucleotides: 8. Germline values: CDR1 DFQATT, CDR2 SNEGSKA (reference sequence). Written as DNA, the CDR3 is TGCAGTCGGTGTAGCGGGAGGACTAGCACAGATACGCAGTATTTT. Its protein is CSRCSGRTSTDTQYF.

This chain connects TRBV19 to TRBJ2-1; D perhaps matches TRBD2 (5 bases). This CDR3 spans 16 amino acids. Germline V lookup: CDR1 LNHDA, CDR2 SQIVND (reference sequence). Trimming left V 8 bases short and J 5 bases short, with 22 bases between. CDR3 region: CASEESGRRIDNEQFF. In nucleotides, the CDR3 is TGTGCCAGTGAAGAAAGCGGACGACGGATAGACAATGAGCAGTTCTTC.

The V gene is TRBV20-1, the J gene TRBJ2-6, with D maybe TRBD1 (5 bases). The ends were cut back, 5 bases at V and 0 bases at J, with 8 bases in the middle. Germline CDR1 DFQATT, CDR2 SNEGSKA (reference sequence). The CDR3 runs to 14 residues. CDR3 loop: CSASGFSGANVLTF. Here the CDR3 DNA reads TGCAGTGCTTCAGGGTTCTCTGGGGCCAACGTCCTGACTTTC.

Many counts were recorded for this clonotype. The rearrangement links TRBV12-3 or TRBV12-4 to TRBJ2-3, with unresolved D. This CDR3 is built from 13 residues. With 5 bases removed from V and 0 bases from J, the gap between germline ends came to 6 bases. This chain's CDR3 is CASSPTSTDTQYF. DNA for the CDR3: TGTGCCAGCAGTCCTACTAGCACAGATACGCAGTATTTT.

This rearrangement joins TRBV4-1 to TRBJ2-2; D is undetermined. The germline V gene has CDR1 MGHRA and CDR2 YSYEKL. There are 14 residues in the CDR3. V was pared by 4 bases and J by 3 bases, with 9 bases between. The CDR3 region has the DNA TGCGCCAGCAGCCCTCGACCTTACACCGGGGAGCTGTTTTTT. Its protein is CASSPRPYTGELFF.

Only a few counts were recorded for this clonotype. V is TRBV7-3 and J is TRBJ2-3; TRBD2 agrees at 7 bases. The CDR3 has 14 amino acids. Per the germline V gene, CDR1 is SGHTA and CDR2 is FQGTGA. Trimming cost V 1 base and J 6 bases; bases outside gene matches: 4. CDR3: CASSLRGEGDTQYF. The CDR3 DNA sequence: TGTGCCAGCAGCTTAAGAGGGGAGGGGGATACGCAGTATTTT.

The table lists this clonotype with a few counts. The gene calls are TRBV7-3 and TRBJ2-1; D may be TRBD1 (6 bases). The CDR3 is 17 amino acids. Looked up from germline, CDR1 is SGHTA and CDR2 is FQGTGA. Trimming took off 5 bases at V and 7 bases at J, with 24 bases between the two ends. The CDR3 protein is CASSRLQGSSLGNEQFF. The CDR3 DNA reads TGTGCCAGCAGCCGCTTACAGGGAAGTTCATTAGGGAATGAGCAGTTCTTC.

V is TRBV20-1 and J is TRBJ2-1, with 9 nucleotides matching TRBD2. The CDR3 runs 18 residues. In germline, CDR1 is DFQATT, CDR2 SNEGSKA (reference sequence). V trimming: 1 base; J trimming: 0 bases; junction bases outside the gene matches: 10. CDR3 in amino acids: CSARVAGGSIYSYNEQFF. The CDR3 bases are TGCAGTGCTAGAGTGGCGGGAGGGAGTATATACTCCTACAATGAGCAGTTCTTC.

In this sample, this clonotype turned up a few times. This chain links TRBV19 with TRBJ1-1; D call uncertain. The CDR3 is 11 amino acids. Germline V gene sequence: CDR1 LNHDA, CDR2 SQIVND (reference sequence). The V end lost 7 bases, the J end lost 1 base, and 4 bases lay between the germline ends. CDR3 in DNA: TGTGCCAGTACATCGAACACTGAAGCTTTCTTT. Translated: CASTSNTEAFF.

This clonotype was recorded a few times. The V and J genes are TRBV5-1 and TRBJ2-7; 10 nucleotides align to TRBD2. After removal of 10 bases from V and 1 base from J, the junction contained 8 bases not matched to a gene. The germline V gene encodes CDR1 SGHRS and CDR2 YFSETQ. The CDR3 runs to 14 residues. The CDR3, as DNA: TGCGCCTCAGCGCCGACTAGCGGGTCCTACGAGCAGTACTTC. Its translation is CASAPTSGSYEQYF.

Many counts were recorded for this clonotype. The rearrangement uses TRBV30 and TRBJ2-3; D gene unclear. CDR3 size: 14 residues. Germline V gene sequence: CDR1 GTSNPN, CDR2 SVGIG (reference sequence). Deletions cut 4 bases from V and 2 bases from J, with 13 bases between. The CDR3, as DNA: TGTGCCTGGAATCTACACGGAGCCACAGATACGCAGTATTTT. It yields the protein CAWNLHGATDTQYF.

In this sample, this clonotype turned up a few times. V and J are TRBV24-1 and TRBJ2-1, with no clear D. Germline assignment: CDR1 KGHDR and CDR2 SFDVKD. The V end was cut by 0 bases, the J end by 4 bases, with 6 bases between. This CDR3 contains 14 residues. CDR3 residues: CATSDLAAYNEQFF. The CDR3 DNA is TGTGCCACCAGTGATTTGGCCGCGTACAATGAGCAGTTCTTC.